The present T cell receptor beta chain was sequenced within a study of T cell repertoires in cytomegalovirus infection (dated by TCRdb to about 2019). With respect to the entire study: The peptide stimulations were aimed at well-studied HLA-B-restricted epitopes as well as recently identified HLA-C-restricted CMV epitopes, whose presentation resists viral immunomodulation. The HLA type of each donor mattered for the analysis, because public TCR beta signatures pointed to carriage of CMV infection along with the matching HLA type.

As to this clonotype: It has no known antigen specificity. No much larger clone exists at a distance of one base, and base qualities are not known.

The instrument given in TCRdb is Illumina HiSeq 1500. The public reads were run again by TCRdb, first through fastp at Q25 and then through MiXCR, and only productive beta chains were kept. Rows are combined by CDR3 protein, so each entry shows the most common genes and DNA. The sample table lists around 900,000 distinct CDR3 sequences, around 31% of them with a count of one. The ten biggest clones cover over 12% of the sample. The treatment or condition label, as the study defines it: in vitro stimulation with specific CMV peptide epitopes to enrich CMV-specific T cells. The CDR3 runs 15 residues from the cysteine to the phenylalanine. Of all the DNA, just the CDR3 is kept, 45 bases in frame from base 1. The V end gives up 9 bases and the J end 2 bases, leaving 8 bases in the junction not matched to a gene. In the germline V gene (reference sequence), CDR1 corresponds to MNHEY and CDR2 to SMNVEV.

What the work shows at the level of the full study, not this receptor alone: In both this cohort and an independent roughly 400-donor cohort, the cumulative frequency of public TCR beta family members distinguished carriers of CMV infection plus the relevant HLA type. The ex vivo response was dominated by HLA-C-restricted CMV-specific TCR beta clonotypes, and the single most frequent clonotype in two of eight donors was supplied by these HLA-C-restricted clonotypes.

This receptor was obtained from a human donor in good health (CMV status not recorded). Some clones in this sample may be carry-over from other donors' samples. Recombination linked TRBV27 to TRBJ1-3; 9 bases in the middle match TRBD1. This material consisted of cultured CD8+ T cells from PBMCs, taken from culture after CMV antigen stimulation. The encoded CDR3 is CASRTGVLPGNTIYF. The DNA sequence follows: TGTGCCAGTAGGACAGGGGTCTTGCCTGGAAACACCATATATTTT.